This T cell receptor beta chain was recorded in a study of breast tumors, draining lymph nodes, adjacent tissues. TCRdb redid the calling of the multiplex PCR reads with MiXCR, one entry per CDR3 protein. The sample includes 45,000 to 60,000 distinct CDR3 sequences, 23% of them seen just once. In this sample, this clonotype turned up many times. Its antigen is unknown. General study results and limits: Compared with lymph nodes, tumors were less diverse; compared with nontumor tissue, more.

The CDR3 is 13 amino acids. Trimming removed 2 bases at V and 4 bases at J, with 9 bases between. Germline lookup yields CDR1 SGHRS and CDR2 YFSETQ. The chain joins TRBV5-1 to TRBJ1-2; no reliable D call. This TCR came from a female donor with breast cancer. Some clones in this sample may be carry-over from other donors' samples. Sample: breast tumor tissue. CDR3 protein: CASSLSRFYGYTF. The CDR3 DNA reads as TGCGCCAGCAGCTTAAGTCGGTTCTATGGCTACACCTTC.